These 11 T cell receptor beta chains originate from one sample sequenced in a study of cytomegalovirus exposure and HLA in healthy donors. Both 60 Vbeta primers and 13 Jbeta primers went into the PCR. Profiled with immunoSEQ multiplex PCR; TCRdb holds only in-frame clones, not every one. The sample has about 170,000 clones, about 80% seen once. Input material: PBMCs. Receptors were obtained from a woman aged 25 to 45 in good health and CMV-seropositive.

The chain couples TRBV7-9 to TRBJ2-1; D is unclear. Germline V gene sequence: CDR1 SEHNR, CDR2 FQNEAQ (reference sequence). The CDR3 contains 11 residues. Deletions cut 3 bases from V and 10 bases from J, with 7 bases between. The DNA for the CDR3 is TGTGCCAGCAGCTTCAGTGAAGAGCAGTTCTTC. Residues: CASSFSEEQFF.

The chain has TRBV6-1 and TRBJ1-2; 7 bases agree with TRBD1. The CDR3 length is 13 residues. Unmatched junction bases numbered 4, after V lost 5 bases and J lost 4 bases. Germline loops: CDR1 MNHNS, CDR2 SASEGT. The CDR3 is CASSRQGSYGYTF. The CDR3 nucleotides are TGTGCCAGCAGTAGACAGGGTAGCTATGGCTACACCTTC.

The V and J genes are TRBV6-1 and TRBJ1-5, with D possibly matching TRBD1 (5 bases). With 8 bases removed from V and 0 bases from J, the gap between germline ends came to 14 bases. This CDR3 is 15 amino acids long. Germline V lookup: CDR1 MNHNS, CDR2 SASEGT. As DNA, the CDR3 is TGTGCCAGCGGAAGCGGGACCTCTAGCAATCAGCCCCAGCATTTT. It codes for CASGSGTSSNQPQHF.

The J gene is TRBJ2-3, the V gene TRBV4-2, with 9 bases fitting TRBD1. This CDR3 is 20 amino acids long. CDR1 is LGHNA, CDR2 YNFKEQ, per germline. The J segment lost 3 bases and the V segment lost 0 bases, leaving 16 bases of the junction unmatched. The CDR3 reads CASSQDGGPGQGQGTDTQYF. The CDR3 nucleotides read TGTGCCAGCAGCCAAGACGGCGGACCCGGACAGGGGCAGGGAACAGATACGCAGTATTTT.

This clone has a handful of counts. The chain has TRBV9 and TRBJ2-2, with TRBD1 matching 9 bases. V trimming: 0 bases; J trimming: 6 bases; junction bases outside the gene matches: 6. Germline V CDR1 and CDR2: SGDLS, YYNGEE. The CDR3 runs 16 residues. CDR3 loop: CASSVAPTGGAGELFF. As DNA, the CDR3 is TGTGCCAGCAGCGTAGCCCCGACAGGGGGGGCCGGGGAGCTGTTTTTT.

CDR3 coding DNA: TGCGCCAGCAGCTTGGATTGGCAGACCTACGAGCAGTACTTC. Translating gives CASSLDWQTYEQYF. The chain employs TRBV5-1 and TRBJ2-7; D unclear. There are 14 residues in the CDR3. The V gene's germline CDR1 is SGHRS and CDR2 YFSETQ. Trimming left V 0 bases short and J 2 bases short, with 9 bases between.

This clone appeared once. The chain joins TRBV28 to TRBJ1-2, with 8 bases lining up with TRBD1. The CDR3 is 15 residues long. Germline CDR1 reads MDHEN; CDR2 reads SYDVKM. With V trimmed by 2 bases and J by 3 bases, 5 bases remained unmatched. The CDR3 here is CASSLGQGRHYGYTF. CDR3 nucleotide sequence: TGTGCCAGCAGTTTAGGACAGGGTCGGCACTATGGCTACACCTTC.

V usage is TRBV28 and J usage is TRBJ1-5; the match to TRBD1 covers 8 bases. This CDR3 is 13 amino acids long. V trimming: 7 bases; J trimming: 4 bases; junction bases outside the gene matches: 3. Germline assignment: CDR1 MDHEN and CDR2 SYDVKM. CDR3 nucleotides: TGTGCCAGCACCTGGGACAGGAATCAGCCCCAGCATTTT. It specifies CASTWDRNQPQHF. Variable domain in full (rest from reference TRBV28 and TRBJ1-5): DVKVTQSSRYLVKRTGEKVFLECVQDMDHENMFWYRQDPGLGLRLIYFSYDVKMKEKGDIPEGYSVSREKKERFSLILESASTNQTSMYLCASTWDRNQPQHFGDGTRLSIL.

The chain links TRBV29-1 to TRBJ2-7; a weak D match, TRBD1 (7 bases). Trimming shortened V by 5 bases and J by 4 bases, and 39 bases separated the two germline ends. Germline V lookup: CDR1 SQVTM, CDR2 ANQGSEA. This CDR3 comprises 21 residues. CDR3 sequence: CSVTDTRSTGDWGAGGYEQYF. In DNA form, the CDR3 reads TGCAGCGTTACCGACACCCGATCAACAGGGGATTGGGGAGCTGGGGGGTACGAGCAGTACTTC.

The CDR3 loop reads CASSSVFPGELFF. CDR3 nucleotide sequence: TGTGCCAGCAGCTCAGTGTTCCCCGGGGAGCTGTTTTTT. The V call is TRBV6-6, the J call TRBJ2-2; D is unclear. CDR3 size: 13 residues. With 6 bases removed from V and 6 bases from J, the gap between germline ends came to 11 bases. Germline V gives CDR1 MNHNY, CDR2 SVGAGI (reference sequence).

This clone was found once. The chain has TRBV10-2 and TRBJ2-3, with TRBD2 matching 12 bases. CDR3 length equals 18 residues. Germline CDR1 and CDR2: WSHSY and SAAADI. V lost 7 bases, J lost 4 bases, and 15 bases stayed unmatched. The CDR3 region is CASTFGLAGWGRADTQYF. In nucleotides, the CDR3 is TGCGCCAGCACCTTCGGACTAGCGGGATGGGGTCGGGCAGATACGCAGTATTTT.